These 8 T cell receptor beta chains came from one sample sequenced in a study of blood T cells in healthy people across ages. Primed by a sample-barcoded 5' primer and a J-beta primer mix, a second PCR proceeded for about 7 to 11 cycles. TCRdb itself ran the 5' RACE reads through MiXCR, one entry per CDR3 protein. The sample holds roughly 1.5 million distinct CDR3 sequences, approximately 43% seen once. Sequencing was carried out using blood. These receptors were collected from a woman in her late teens or twenties in good health.

In its sample, this clonotype was seen once. The chain couples TRBV7-2 to TRBJ1-4; D gene ambiguous. The CDR3 totals 14 residues. Trimming left V 5 bases short and J 3 bases short, with 10 bases between. The germline V gene has CDR1 SGHTA and CDR2 FQGNSA. The CDR3 loop reads CASSVGQSNEKLFF. CDR3 nucleotide sequence: TGTGCCAGCAGCGTAGGCCAGTCTAATGAAAAACTGTTTTTT.

This clonotype was detected only a few times. The DNA for the CDR3 is TGTGCCAGCAGCTTATACACCGGGACAGGGGTTTCCTACGAGCAGTACTTC. Its translation: CASSLYTGTGVSYEQYF. This chain joins TRBV7-9 and TRBJ2-7; 10 nucleotides match TRBD1. Per germline, CDR1 SEHNR and CDR2 FQNEAQ (reference sequence). There are 17 residues in the CDR3. V trimming: 2 bases; J trimming: 1 base; junction bases outside the gene matches: 8.

This clonotype has only a few counts. For the CDR3, the DNA is TGTGCCAGCAGCCAAGAAACTGGGGTGAATGGCTACACCTTC. It codes for CASSQETGVNGYTF. The chain couples TRBV3-1 to TRBJ1-2; D call uncertain. The CDR3 has 14 amino acids. Germline values: CDR1 LGHDT, CDR2 YNNKEL (reference sequence). Trimming shortened V by 0 bases and J by 6 bases, and 11 bases separated the two germline ends.

The chain joins TRBV10-3 to TRBJ2-4, with D perhaps being TRBD1 or TRBD2 (5 bases each). The V and J ends lost 0 bases and 13 bases respectively, with 7 bases between them. The CDR3 is made up of 11 amino acids. Germline CDR1 reads ENHRY; CDR2 reads SYGVKD. The DNA of the CDR3 is TGTGCCATCAGTGAGTCAGGGGAGCAGTACTTC. This translates into CAISESGEQYF.

CDR3 in amino acids: CASGPTGGATEAFF. The CDR3 coding sequence is TGTGCTAGTGGCCCCACAGGGGGTGCCACTGAAGCTTTCTTT. The V call is TRBV12-5, the J call TRBJ1-1; 8 bases agree with TRBD1. The CDR3 totals 14 residues. V gave up 6 bases and J gave up 4 bases; unmatched junction bases: 7. Germline V gene data show CDR1 as LGHNT and CDR2 as FRNRAP.

A few counts support this clonotype. This may stem from a read error, because a much larger clone lies one nucleotide away. The chain combines TRBV20-1 with TRBJ2-3; possibly TRBD2 for D (6 bases). There are 12 residues in the CDR3. The germline V gene has CDR1 DFQATT and CDR2 SNEGSKA (reference sequence). The ends were cut back, 6 bases at V and 9 bases at J, with 16 bases in the middle. CDR3 nucleotides: TGCAGTGCCAGCCCGGGACTCAGAACGCAGTATTTT. This gives the protein CSASPGLRTQYF.

The chain's CDR3 is CASSVVAGTGTEAFF. The CDR3 DNA follows: TGTGCCAGCAGCGTAGTGGCAGGGACGGGCACTGAAGCTTTCTTT. The chain combines TRBV9 with TRBJ1-1; a weak D match, TRBD1 (5 bases). V was trimmed by 0 bases and J by 4 bases, leaving 13 bases between them. This CDR3 is built from 15 residues. Germline CDR1 reads SGDLS; CDR2 reads YYNGEE.

About this clonotype: The junction departs from germline at one end; a sequencing error may be responsible. This rearrangement joins TRBV6-6 to TRBJ2-1; no clear D. This CDR3 comprises 16 residues. Germline V CDR1 and CDR2: MNHNY, SVGAGI (reference sequence). The DNA for the CDR3 is TGTGCCAGCAGTTACCCTACCTCTATCTCCTACAACGAGCAGTTCTTC. This translates into CASSYPTSISYNEQFF.